This TCR beta chain is from a study of shared clonotypes between healthy human individuals. Terminally differentiated effector memory CD45RA+ cells were left out of the naive CD8 fraction, which was CD45RO-negative and positively selected for CCR7. Germline V CDR1 and CDR2: GTSNPN, SVGIG (reference sequence). The germline V and J ends were trimmed by 5 bases and 2 bases, with 12 bases remaining between them. The CDR3 totals 13 residues. The assay was immunoSEQ multiplex PCR, and TCRdb's table has in-frame clones only and misses some. This sample has about 820,000 clones, with 80% to 95% found just once.

The source of this sequence is a young man in good health. Specimen: naive CD8+ T cells sorted from blood. J is TRBJ1-2 and V is TRBV30, with D hard to call. The CDR3 sequence is CAWEIGVNYGYTF. CDR3 coding DNA: TGTGCCTGGGAAATCGGGGTGAACTATGGCTACACCTTC.